The 26 T cell receptor beta chains listed next were all sequenced from one sample in a study of identical twins. TCRdb re-analysed the 5' RACE reads in MiXCR, keeping a single row per CDR3 protein. This repertoire shows about 100,000 distinct CDR3 sequences, 5.9% found once; its top ten account for about 12%. Material for sequencing was memory T cells sorted from blood. These receptors were obtained from a woman aged 50 to 60 in good health.

The rearrangement links TRBV18 to TRBJ2-4; TRBD1 matches 9 bases. Trimming at V came to 5 bases and at J to 5 bases, leaving 4 bases not matched to a gene. The CDR3 spans 14 residues. Germline-derived CDR1 and CDR2 are KGHSH and LQKENI. The CDR3 nucleotides read TGTGCCAGCTCAACACAGGGGGCTCAAAACATTCAGTACTTC. Protein product: CASSTQGAQNIQYF.

This clonotype has ten or more counts. This chain uses TRBV2 with TRBJ1-2, with 8 bases identical to TRBD1. CDR1 is SNHLY and CDR2 is FYNNEI in the germline V gene. Trimming removed 7 bases from V and 5 bases from J; junction bases left unmatched: 12. The CDR3 runs 15 residues. The CDR3 spells CASKSPGQDPYGYTF. CDR3 in DNA: TGTGCCAGCAAGAGCCCGGGACAGGACCCTTATGGCTACACCTTC.

This clonotype was picked up many times. The chain recombines TRBV9 with TRBJ2-7, with 11 bases lining up with TRBD2. Germline CDR1 reads SGDLS; CDR2 reads YYNGEE. The CDR3 has 15 amino acids. The trim removed 4 bases at V and 3 bases at J, leaving 6 bases unmatched. CDR3 nucleotides: TGTGCCAGCAGCTCCCACACTAGCGGGAGCTACGAGCAGTACGTC. This translates into CASSSHTSGSYEQYV.

This clonotype was observed at least ten times. The V and J genes are TRBV12-3 or TRBV12-4 and TRBJ2-2; 9 bases are a match to TRBD2. CDR3 length: 14 amino acids. V gave up 3 bases and J gave up 4 bases; unmatched junction bases: 0. Here the CDR3 reads CASSLTSGTGELFF. The CDR3, as DNA: TGTGCCAGCAGTTTGACTAGCGGCACCGGGGAGCTGTTTTTT.

There are many counts of this clonotype. The V and J genes are TRBV27 and TRBJ2-5; D gene uncertain. This CDR3 is built from 11 residues. Germline V gene sequence: CDR1 MNHEY, CDR2 SMNVEV (reference sequence). V gave up 5 bases and J gave up 3 bases, with 4 bases separating them. In DNA, the CDR3 is TGTGCCAGCAGTACAAAAGAGACCCAGTACTTC. This translates into CASSTKETQYF.

This clonotype was picked up many times. V is TRBV9 and J is TRBJ2-1; 7 nucleotides match TRBD2. The CDR3 loop spans 15 amino acids. CDR1 is SGDLS, CDR2 YYNGEE, per germline. The ends lost 3 bases at V and 2 bases at J; junction bases unmatched: 5. The CDR3 DNA sequence: TGTGCCAGCAGCGCTCTAGCGGTTACCTACAATGAGCAGTTCTTC. Protein product: CASSALAVTYNEQFF.

There are many counts of this clonotype. The genes are TRBV20-1 and TRBJ1-2; 7 bases agree with TRBD1. The ends lost 1 base at V and 4 bases at J; junction bases unmatched: 18. Germline lookup yields CDR1 DFQATT and CDR2 SNEGSKA (reference sequence). The CDR3 length is 18 residues. The CDR3 DNA is TGCAGTGCTAGAGGGGACCGGGACAGCCACACATCGGGCTATGGCTACACCTTC. Protein: CSARGDRDSHTSGYGYTF.

This clonotype was observed many times. The chain uses TRBV29-1 and TRBJ2-3; 8 bases match TRBD2. The CDR3 runs 20 residues. Germline values: CDR1 SQVTM, CDR2 ANQGSEA. V dropped 5 bases and J dropped 1; count of bases not matched to a gene: 23. DNA for the CDR3: TGCAGCGTTTTTAGGACCCTATCGGGAGGGCCCGGGGTTGGCACAGATACGCAGTATTTT. It codes for CSVFRTLSGGPGVGTDTQYF.

This chain uses TRBV5-4 with TRBJ2-1, with TRBD2 matching over 7 bases. Germline V gene sequence: CDR1 SGHNT, CDR2 YYREEE (reference sequence). With 3 bases clipped from V and 4 bases from J, the junction kept 7 bases outside the gene matches. The CDR3 has 15 residues. The CDR3, as DNA: TGTGCCAGCAGCTGGACGGGACTAAATTACAATGAGCAGTTCTTC. Its translation is CASSWTGLNYNEQFF.

The chain has TRBV18 and TRBJ2-1; D call uncertain. Trimming shortened V by 3 bases and J by 3 bases, and 3 bases separated the two germline ends. CDR3 length equals 12 residues. CDR1 and CDR2 from the germline V gene are KGHSH and LQKENI. This CDR3 is CASSPGYNEQFF. CDR3 in DNA: TGTGCCAGCTCACCGGGCTACAATGAGCAGTTCTTC.

V is TRBV5-5 and J is TRBJ1-5, with TRBD1 matching 7 bases. Unmatched junction bases numbered 11, after V lost 1 base and J lost 1 base. Germline assignment: CDR1 SGHKS and CDR2 YYEKEE (reference sequence). CDR3 length equals 18 residues. The CDR3: CASSLWSGGARSNQPQHF. DNA for the CDR3: TGTGCCAGCAGCTTGTGGTCAGGGGGGGCGAGAAGCAATCAGCCCCAGCATTTT. Using reference TRBV5-5 and TRBJ1-5 for the parts outside the CDR3, the full variable domain is DAGVTQSPTHLIKTRGQQVTLRCSPISGHKSVSWYQQVLGQGPQFIFQYYEKEERGRGNFPDRFSARQFPNYSSELNVNALLLGDSALYLCASSLWSGGARSNQPQHFGDGTRLSIL.

Written as DNA, the CDR3 is TGTGCCAGCAGTTACGGAGAAAGTGGGAACACCATATATTTT. Its translation is CASSYGESGNTIYF. The chain has TRBV6-5 and TRBJ1-3; no firm D call. Germline CDR1 is MNHEY and CDR2 is SVGAGI. V lost 2 bases and J lost 7, with 12 bases in between. The CDR3 is made up of 14 amino acids.

The chain has TRBV29-1 and TRBJ1-4, with D possibly TRBD1 on 5 matching bases. This CDR3 contains 12 residues. Germline V lookup: CDR1 SQVTM, CDR2 ANQGSEA. V lost 6 bases, J lost 8 bases, and 13 bases lay in between. The DNA of the CDR3 is TGCAGCGTAAAAGGGGATAACGAAAAACTGTTTTTT. Protein product: CSVKGDNEKLFF.

This clonotype was counted many times. The chain is built from TRBV3-1 and TRBJ2-1; 15 nucleotides align to TRBD2. Germline V CDR1 and CDR2: LGHDT, YNNKEL (reference sequence). The CDR3 is 16 residues long. The junction had 2 bases not matched to a gene; V was cut back by 0 bases and J by 8 bases. The CDR3 sequence: CASSQEGLAGGYEQFF. CDR3 DNA sequence: TGTGCCAGCAGCCAAGAGGGACTAGCGGGAGGATATGAGCAGTTCTTC.

The sample holds many counts of this clonotype. J is TRBJ2-2 and V is TRBV12-3 or TRBV12-4; the D is unclear. V gave up 10 bases and J gave up 1 base, with 13 bases separating them. The CDR3 is 14 residues long. The CDR3 loop is CATLDLLNTGELFF. In DNA, the CDR3 is TGTGCCACCCTGGACCTCTTGAACACCGGGGAGCTGTTTTTT.

This clonotype was counted many times. The chain carries TRBV20-1 and TRBJ1-2, with 11 positions matching TRBD1. CDR1 DFQATT and CDR2 SNEGSKA come from the germline V gene (reference sequence). CDR3 size: 14 residues. V gave up 1 base and J gave up 8 bases; unmatched junction bases: 6. CDR3 DNA: TGCAGTGCTAGAGCCATCGGACAGGGGGCCGGCTACACCTTC. This translates into CSARAIGQGAGYTF.

The V and J genes are TRBV7-8 and TRBJ1-1; no reliable D call. The ends were cut back, 5 bases at V and 9 bases at J, with 13 bases in the middle. The CDR3 covers 12 residues. Per germline, CDR1 SGHVS and CDR2 FQNEAQ. The CDR3 here is CASSHRIGKAFF. DNA of the CDR3: TGTGCCAGCAGCCACCGAATCGGTAAAGCTTTCTTT.

This clonotype has a count of ten or more. The chain has TRBV18 and TRBJ2-2; TRBD2 aligns across 10 bases. This CDR3 is 16 amino acids long. Germline V gives CDR1 KGHSH, CDR2 LQKENI. With V trimmed by 3 bases and J by 3 bases, 4 bases remained unmatched. Here the CDR3 DNA reads TGTGCCAGCTCACCCCTAGCGGGAGTGGACACCGGGGAGCTGTTTTTT. Translated: CASSPLAGVDTGELFF.

This clonotype was seen ten or more times. The CDR3 DNA reads as TGTGCCAGCAGTCTCTCCGGGGCCCAAGAGACCCAGTACTTC. Translated: CASSLSGAQETQYF. The V and J genes are TRBV27 and TRBJ2-5; the D call may be TRBD1 or TRBD2 (5 bases each). V was clipped by 5 bases and J by 1 base, with 11 bases between them. Germline loops: CDR1 MNHEY, CDR2 SMNVEV (reference sequence). The CDR3 covers 14 residues.

This clonotype was recorded many times. This CDR3 is CASRPLQGGETQYF. CDR3 nucleotides: TGTGCCAGCAGACCGCTACAAGGTGGGGAGACCCAGTACTTC. The rearrangement joins TRBV28 to TRBJ2-5; D uncertain. The germline gives CDR1 MDHEN, CDR2 SYDVKM. CDR3 length: 14 residues. V lost 6 bases and J lost 5, with 16 bases in between.

This clonotype was detected a few times. The gene calls are TRBV6-1 and TRBJ2-7, with 8 bases lining up with TRBD1. Per the germline V gene, CDR1 is MNHNS and CDR2 is SASEGT. V trimming: 7 bases; J trimming: 2 bases; junction bases outside the gene matches: 7. This CDR3 spans 14 amino acids. CDR3 region: CASMGRGPPYEQYF. CDR3 DNA sequence: TGTGCCAGCATGGGCAGGGGGCCTCCCTACGAGCAGTACTTC.

The chain has TRBV27 and TRBJ1-4; tentatively, D is TRBD1 (5 bases). The length of the CDR3 is 16 residues. Trimming took off 5 bases at V and 3 bases at J, with 16 bases between the two ends. Germline CDR1 is MNHEY and CDR2 is SMNVEV (reference sequence). The CDR3 sequence: CASSLGGGFSNEKLFF. The DNA of the CDR3 is TGTGCCAGCAGTCTTGGGGGGGGATTCTCTAATGAAAAACTGTTTTTT. Looking up the rest from reference TRBV27 and TRBJ1-4 gives the full variable domain: EAQVTQNPRYLITVTGKKLTVTCSQNMNHEYMSWYRQDPGLGLRQIYYSMNVEVTDKGDVPEGYKVSRKEKRNFPLILESPSPNQTSLYFCASSLGGGFSNEKLFFGSGTQLSVL.

This clonotype has only a few counts. The rearrangement uses TRBV19 and TRBJ2-3; 7 nucleotides line up with TRBD2. The CDR3 has 15 amino acids. The J segment lost 6 bases and the V segment lost 1 base, leaving 7 bases of the junction unmatched. Germline CDR1 and CDR2: LNHDA and SQIVND (reference sequence). The CDR3 DNA is TGTGCCAGTAGTATAGCGGCGGGAGAGGGCGATACGCAGTATTTT. Amino acid sequence: CASSIAAGEGDTQYF.

In this sample, this clonotype turned up a few times. The rearrangement joins TRBV2 to TRBJ1-1; TRBD1 aligns across 7 bases. This CDR3 contains 13 residues. Germline-derived CDR1 and CDR2 are SNHLY and FYNNEI. V shed 5 bases, J shed 6 bases, and the junction held 6 bases outside the gene matches. CDR3 region: CASSPTGIAEAFF. In DNA form, the CDR3 reads TGTGCCAGCAGTCCGACAGGGATCGCTGAAGCTTTCTTT.

This clonotype was seen only a few times. This chain joins TRBV5-4 and TRBJ2-3; possibly TRBD2 for D (5 bases). The CDR3 extends over 13 amino acids. From germline, CDR1 is SGHNT and CDR2 YYREEE (reference sequence). Between the trimmed V and J ends, which lost 4 bases and 6 bases, there was a span of 12 bases. The CDR3 protein is CASSPYSADTQYF. Here the CDR3 DNA reads TGTGCCAGCAGCCCCTATAGCGCCGATACGCAGTATTTT.

This clonotype was detected ten times or more. The chain links TRBV12-3 or TRBV12-4 to TRBJ1-4, with D possibly TRBD1 on 5 matching bases. Deletions cut 2 bases from V and 8 bases from J, with 9 bases between. The CDR3 is 13 residues long. DNA for the CDR3: TGTGCCAGCAGTTTAAACTCAGGGGAAAAACTGTTTTTT. Translation: CASSLNSGEKLFF.